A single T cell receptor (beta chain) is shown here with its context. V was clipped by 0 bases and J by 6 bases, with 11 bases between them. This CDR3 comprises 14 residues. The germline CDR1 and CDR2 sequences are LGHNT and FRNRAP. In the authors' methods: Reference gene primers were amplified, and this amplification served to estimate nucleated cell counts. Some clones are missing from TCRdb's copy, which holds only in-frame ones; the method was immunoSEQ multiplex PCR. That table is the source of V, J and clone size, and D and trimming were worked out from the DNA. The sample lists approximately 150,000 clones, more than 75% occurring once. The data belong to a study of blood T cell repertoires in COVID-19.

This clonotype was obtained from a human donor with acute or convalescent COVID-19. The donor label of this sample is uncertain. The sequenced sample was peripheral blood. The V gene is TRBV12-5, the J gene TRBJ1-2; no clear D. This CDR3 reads CASGLVPEGDGYTF. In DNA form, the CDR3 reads TGTGCTAGTGGTTTGGTACCTGAGGGTGATGGCTACACCTTC.